Listed here are 29 T cell receptor beta chains from one sample, sequenced in a study of beta chain features in type 1 diabetes. Whole-study findings and limits: Among patients with Type 1 diabetes, TCRB CDR3s were moderately but significantly shorter in every one of the four CD4+ subsets.

Expressed TCRB transcripts were sequenced after all isolated RNA was converted to cDNA. Generated by immunoSEQ multiplex PCR, the TCRdb table keeps only in-frame clones and is missing some. Altogether 600,000 to 700,000 clones are present, about an eighth being singletons, with the ten largest covering roughly 0.12%. Antigen specificity for these receptors is unknown. Material: naive CD4+ T cells from blood. These TCRs come from a man aged 30-40 years with type 1 diabetes.

This clone was picked up a small number of times. The CDR3 spells CASGSLREANTGELFF. The CDR3 DNA follows: TGTGCTAGTGGTTCCCTTAGGGAGGCGAACACCGGGGAGCTGTTTTTT. The rearrangement joins TRBV12-5 to TRBJ2-2, with D possibly matching TRBD2 (6 bases). The germline gives CDR1 LGHNT, CDR2 FRNRAP. This CDR3 is 16 amino acids long. The V and J ends lost 4 bases and 0 bases respectively, with 12 bases between them.

This clone showed up just a few times. The genes are TRBV28 and TRBJ1-4; D perhaps matches TRBD1 (6 bases). Trimming pared 3 bases from V and 5 bases from J, leaving 10 bases between. The CDR3 consists of 14 residues. Germline CDR1 MDHEN, CDR2 SYDVKM. CDR3 protein: CASSLGAMNEKLFF. DNA of the CDR3: TGTGCCAGCAGTTTGGGGGCTATGAATGAAAAACTGTTTTTT.

This clone was observed a handful of times. The CDR3 protein is CASRLGTSDSPLHF. CDR3 bases: TGTGCCAGCAGGTTGGGAACGTCGGATTCACCCCTCCACTTT. This chain links TRBV6-5 with TRBJ1-6; D is undetermined. The CDR3 runs to 14 residues. V was pared by 6 bases and J by 8 bases, with 14 bases between. Germline V CDR1 and CDR2: MNHEY, SVGAGI.

This clone was recorded a few times. This chain links TRBV5-1 with TRBJ1-2, with 10 bases that match TRBD1. With V trimmed by 3 bases and J by 7 bases, 3 bases remained unmatched. Germline-derived CDR1 and CDR2 are SGHRS and YFSETQ. The CDR3 spans 13 residues. The CDR3 reads CASSSRDRGGYTF. The CDR3 nucleotides are TGCGCCAGCAGCTCCCGGGACAGGGGTGGCTACACCTTC.

This clone was recorded a few times. The chain uses TRBV7-2 and TRBJ2-1, with 7 bases identical to TRBD2. The CDR3 loop spans 12 amino acids. The germline V gene has CDR1 SGHTA and CDR2 FQGNSA. Germline trimming cut 2 bases from V and 10 bases from J; bases unmatched to any gene: 2. The CDR3 here is CASSLSLAEQFF. The CDR3 DNA follows: TGTGCCAGCAGCTTATCACTAGCGGAGCAGTTCTTC.

This rearrangement joins TRBV7-2 to TRBJ2-1, with D possibly being TRBD1 or TRBD2 (6 bases each). CDR3 length equals 17 residues. Germline CDR1 reads SGHTA; CDR2 reads FQGNSA. V shed 5 bases and J shed 0 bases, with 17 bases lying between them. As DNA, the CDR3 is TGTGCCAGCAGCGGGAGGACAGTTTTTCTCTCCTACAATGAGCAGTTCTTC. Residues: CASSGRTVFLSYNEQFF.

This clone was seen a handful of times. V is TRBV27 and J is TRBJ1-6, with TRBD1 as a possible D gene (6 bases). Per the germline V gene, CDR1 is MNHEY and CDR2 is SMNVEV (reference sequence). The CDR3 is made up of 14 amino acids. Trimming shortened V by 5 bases and J by 10 bases, and 15 bases separated the two germline ends. As DNA, the CDR3 is TGTGCCAGCAGTCCTAACAGGGTGGGATCACCCCTCCACTTT. This encodes CASSPNRVGSPLHF.

This clone was seen more than once but under ten times. J is TRBJ1-2 and V is TRBV30, with unresolved D. The CDR3 loop spans 13 amino acids. V lost 4 bases to trimming and J lost 4 bases, with 13 bases between them. Germline assignment: CDR1 GTSNPN and CDR2 SVGIG (reference sequence). In DNA, the CDR3 is TGTGCCTGGACCCTAGGGCCGGCCTATGGCTACACCTTC. Amino acids: CAWTLGPAYGYTF.

This clone was seen a few times. This chain uses TRBV6-1 with TRBJ1-5; 10 bases are shared with TRBD1. The germline V gene encodes CDR1 MNHNS and CDR2 SASEGT. J was trimmed by 1 base and V by 5 bases; bases with no gene match: 2. This CDR3 contains 15 residues. The chain's CDR3 is CASSLTGGSNQPQHF. CDR3 in DNA: TGTGCCAGCAGTCTGACAGGGGGCAGCAATCAGCCCCAGCATTTT.

The V gene is TRBV6-1, the J gene TRBJ1-5; possibly TRBD1 for D (5 bases). This CDR3 has 13 residues. Between the trimmed V and J ends, which lost 5 bases and 7 bases, there was a span of 12 bases. CDR1 MNHNS and CDR2 SASEGT come from the germline V gene. The CDR3 region is CASSLAGIQPQHF. The DNA of the CDR3 is TGTGCCAGCAGTTTGGCAGGGATACAGCCCCAGCATTTT.

This chain joins TRBV7-8 and TRBJ2-7; possible D gene TRBD1, 5 bases. The CDR3 is 14 residues long. The germline V and J ends were trimmed by 5 bases and 0 bases, with 11 bases remaining between them. From germline, CDR1 is SGHVS and CDR2 FQNEAQ. The chain's CDR3 is CASSLQASSYEQYF. For the CDR3, the DNA is TGTGCCAGCAGCCTACAGGCCAGCTCCTACGAGCAGTACTTC. Full variable domain (outside the CDR3, taken from reference TRBV7-8 and TRBJ2-7): GAGVSQSPRYKVAKRGQDVALRCDPISGHVSLFWYQQALGQGPEFLTYFQNEAQLDKSGLPSDRFFAERPEGSVSTLKIQRTQQEDSAVYLCASSLQASSYEQYFGPGTRLTVT.

A note on this clone: This specimen includes other DNA sequences encoding the same CDR3. The chain employs TRBV5-1 and TRBJ2-7, with D tentatively TRBD2 (6 bases). The germline V gene has CDR1 SGHRS and CDR2 YFSETQ. This CDR3 comprises 12 residues. The V end lost 7 bases, the J end lost 5 bases, and 13 bases lay between the germline ends. CDR3 sequence reads: CASSRGSHEQYF. The CDR3 region has the DNA TGCGCCAGCTCGCGGGGTAGCCACGAGCAGTACTTC. Full variable domain (missing parts from reference TRBV5-1 and TRBJ2-7): KAGVTQTPRYLIKTRGQQVTLSCSPISGHRSVSWYQQTPGQGLQFLFEYFSETQRNKGNFPGRFSGRQFSNSRSEMNVSTLELGDSALYLCASSRGSHEQYFGPGTRLTVT.

The CDR3 loop reads CSVTQDSGNTIYF. The CDR3 nucleotides are TGCAGCGTAACTCAGGACTCTGGAAACACCATATATTTT. The chain is built from TRBV29-1 and TRBJ1-3; no definite D call. This CDR3 is 13 amino acids long. Trimming shortened V by 6 bases and J by 0 bases, and 9 bases separated the two germline ends. CDR1 is SQVTM and CDR2 is ANQGSEA in the germline V gene.

This clone came up a few times. The chain combines TRBV6-1 with TRBJ2-1; 15 bases are shared with TRBD2. Germline V lookup: CDR1 MNHNS, CDR2 SASEGT. V lost 6 bases to trimming and J lost 7 bases; unmatched junction nucleotides: 4. There are 15 residues in the CDR3. Written as DNA, the CDR3 is TGTGCCAGCAGCGCTGGGACTAGCGGGGGGAATGAGCAGTTCTTC. It encodes CASSAGTSGGNEQFF.

This clone was seen only a few times. The chain is built from TRBV9 and TRBJ2-3; D is unclear. With 0 bases removed from V and 7 bases from J, the gap between germline ends came to 18 bases. Germline assignment: CDR1 SGDLS and CDR2 YYNGEE. The CDR3 consists of 16 residues. For the CDR3, the DNA is TGTGCCAGCAGCGTAGAGCCTCCGGGTAGGGCAAATACGCAGTATTTT. This codes for CASSVEPPGRANTQYF.

The rearrangement links TRBV11-3 to TRBJ2-5; D ambiguous. V gave up 0 bases and J gave up 5 bases, with 16 bases separating them. CDR3 length: 16 amino acids. Looked up from germline, CDR1 is SGHNT and CDR2 is YENEEA. The chain's CDR3 is CASSLDGSLHGETQYF. CDR3 nucleotides: TGTGCCAGCAGCTTAGACGGGTCTCTTCATGGGGAGACCCAGTACTTC.

The V and J genes are TRBV9 and TRBJ1-5; D might be TRBD1 (5 bases). The germline V gene has CDR1 SGDLS and CDR2 YYNGEE. The V and J ends lost 4 bases and 0 bases respectively, with 11 bases between them. This CDR3 region has 15 residues. The CDR3 loop reads CASSPEGYSNQPQHF. For the CDR3, the DNA is TGTGCCAGCAGCCCCGAGGGGTATAGCAATCAGCCCCAGCATTTT.

This clone was found once. The CDR3 reads CASSLDRGYGYTF. The CDR3 nucleotides read TGTGCCAGCAGTCTGGACAGGGGGTACGGCTACACCTTC. The chain carries TRBV2 and TRBJ1-2; 10 bases agree with TRBD1. The CDR3 has 13 amino acids. Per the germline V gene, CDR1 is SNHLY and CDR2 is FYNNEI. The V and J ends lost 5 bases and 8 bases, in that order; junction bases with no gene match: 5. The variable domain in full, completed from reference TRBV2 and TRBJ1-2, reads EPEVTQTPSHQVTQMGQEVILRCVPISNHLYFYWYRQILGQKVEFLVSFYNNEISEKSEIFDDQFSVERPDGSNFTLKIRSTKLEDSAMYFCASSLDRGYGYTFGSGTRLTVV.

V is TRBV7-2 and J is TRBJ2-5; D remains ambiguous. V lost 5 bases, J lost 6 bases, and 7 bases lay in between. The CDR3 runs 11 residues. From germline, CDR1 is SGHTA and CDR2 FQGNSA. CDR3 DNA: TGTGCCAGCAGCCCTGAAAAGACCCAGTACTTC. The encoded protein is CASSPEKTQYF.

In this sample, this clone turned up a few times. The chain joins TRBV5-1 to TRBJ2-3; 10 nucleotides agree with TRBD2. J was trimmed by 4 bases and V by 4 bases; bases with no gene match: 6. CDR1 and CDR2 (germline): SGHRS, YFSETQ. This CDR3 spans 15 amino acids. The CDR3 sequence is CASSPQAGGPDTQYF. The DNA of the CDR3 is TGCGCCAGCAGCCCCCAAGCGGGGGGGCCAGATACGCAGTATTTT.

The V and J genes are TRBV7-2 and TRBJ1-6; D call uncertain. The CDR3 spans 16 residues. CDR1 SGHTA and CDR2 FQGNSA come from the germline V gene. V lost 3 bases, J lost 9 bases, and 18 bases lay in between. CDR3 residues: CASSLRPGMHSSPLHF. The CDR3 DNA is TGTGCCAGCAGCTTGAGACCCGGGATGCACAGTTCACCCCTCCACTTT.

The chain is built from TRBV2 and TRBJ2-1; D not resolved. Germline V gene data show CDR1 as SNHLY and CDR2 as FYNNEI. The ends were cut back, 1 base at V and 1 base at J, with 8 bases in the middle. This CDR3 is 15 amino acids long. The CDR3 sequence is CASSEVKVSYNEQFF. CDR3 nucleotide sequence: TGTGCCAGCAGTGAAGTGAAGGTGTCCTACAATGAGCAGTTCTTC. The variable domain in full, completed from reference TRBV2 and TRBJ2-1, reads EPEVTQTPSHQVTQMGQEVILRCVPISNHLYFYWYRQILGQKVEFLVSFYNNEISEKSEIFDDQFSVERPDGSNFTLKIRSTKLEDSAMYFCASSEVKVSYNEQFFGPGTRLTVL.

This rearrangement joins TRBV21-1 to TRBJ2-7; the tabulated D call, TRBD1, remains unverified against the DNA. TRBV21-1 is shown as a pseudogene. The CDR3 has 15 amino acids. The CDR3: CASSLRDRGSYEQYF. The CDR3 DNA reads TGTGCCAGCAGCCTCCGGGACAGGGGGTCCTACGAGCAGTACTTC.

J is TRBJ2-5 and V is TRBV5-1, with 13 bases identical to TRBD2. The CDR3 consists of 16 residues. V lost 3 bases and J lost 2; bases outside the gene matches: 4. The germline V gene encodes CDR1 SGHRS and CDR2 YFSETQ. This CDR3 is CASSYLGLAGQETQYF. The CDR3 DNA is TGCGCCAGCAGCTATTTGGGACTAGCGGGGCAAGAGACCCAGTACTTC.

This chain links TRBV6-1 with TRBJ2-3; 8 bases are a match to TRBD2. In germline, CDR1 is MNHNS, CDR2 SASEGT. V trimming: 2 bases; J trimming: 4 bases; junction bases outside the gene matches: 11. The CDR3 length is 17 residues. CDR3 DNA sequence: TGTGCCAGCAGTGAACCCGGACTAGCTGGAGTAGCAGATACGCAGTATTTT. This translates into CASSEPGLAGVADTQYF.

The chain combines TRBV20-1 with TRBJ1-2; D not resolved. Germline V gives CDR1 DFQATT, CDR2 SNEGSKA (reference sequence). Trimming removed 0 bases at V and 8 bases at J, with 7 bases between. The CDR3 has 11 residues. The DNA of the CDR3 is TGCAGTGCTAGAGATGTCGGGGGCTACACCTTC. This codes for CSARDVGGYTF.

The J gene is TRBJ2-2, the V gene TRBV6-5; TRBD1 might be the D (6 bases). Germline V gene data show CDR1 as MNHEY and CDR2 as SVGAGI. The CDR3 loop spans 15 amino acids. V gave up 5 bases and J gave up 1 base, with 11 bases separating them. CDR3 sequence reads: CASSHLGQNTGELFF. The DNA for the CDR3 is TGTGCCAGCAGTCACCTGGGACAGAACACCGGGGAGCTGTTTTTT.

The chain joins TRBV11-2 to TRBJ2-2, with D possibly TRBD2 on 5 matching bases. Looked up from germline, CDR1 is SGHAT and CDR2 is FQNNGV. V dropped 5 bases and J dropped 5 bases, with 15 bases sitting between them. This CDR3 has 15 amino acids. CDR3 bases: TGTGCCAGCAGCCTACTAGTCGGGGAAACCGGGGAGCTGTTTTTT. Translated: CASSLLVGETGELFF.

This clone has a handful of counts. The chain links TRBV7-2 to TRBJ1-5; D not resolved. The V gene lost 2 bases and the J gene lost 5 bases, with 10 bases spanning the gap. Germline assignment: CDR1 SGHTA and CDR2 FQGNSA. The length of the CDR3 is 14 residues. The CDR3 here is CASSLWNSDQPQHF. In DNA form, the CDR3 reads TGTGCCAGCAGCTTATGGAATAGTGATCAGCCCCAGCATTTT.